Sequencing of this T cell receptor beta chain was carried out in a study of identical twins. From germline, CDR1 is DFQATT and CDR2 SNEGSKA (reference sequence). This CDR3 contains 17 residues. V dropped 0 bases and J dropped 0; count of bases not matched to a gene: 6. This clonotype was recorded a few times. One entry per CDR3 protein results from TCRdb running MiXCR on the 5' RACE reads. This sample has roughly 290,000 distinct CDR3 sequences, with under 9% found just once. The sample was also linked to a second study, of yellow fever vaccine responses in identical twins.

The chain is built from TRBV20-1 and TRBJ2-1, with 9 bases aligning to TRBD2. The TCR sequence derives from a woman aged 18 to 35 in good health. Input material: memory (CD45RO+) T cells sorted from blood. This CDR3 is CSARDSSGGPSYNEQFF. Written as DNA, the CDR3 is TGCAGTGCTAGAGATTCCAGCGGGGGGCCCTCCTACAATGAGCAGTTCTTC.